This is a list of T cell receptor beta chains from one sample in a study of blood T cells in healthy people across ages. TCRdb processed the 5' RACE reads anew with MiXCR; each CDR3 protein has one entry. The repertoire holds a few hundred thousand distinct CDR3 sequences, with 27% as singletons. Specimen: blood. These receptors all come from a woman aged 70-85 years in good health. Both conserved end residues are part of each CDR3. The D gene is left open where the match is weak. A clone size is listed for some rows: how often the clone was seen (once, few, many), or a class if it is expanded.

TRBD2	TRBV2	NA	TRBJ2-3	CASSGGGADTQYF	TGTGCCAGCAGCGGGGGGGGTGCAGATACGCAGTATTTT
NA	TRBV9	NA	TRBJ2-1	CASSPGGRGGWNEQFF	TGTGCCAGCAGCCCCGGGGGCAGAGGGGGGTGGAATGAGCAGTTCTTC
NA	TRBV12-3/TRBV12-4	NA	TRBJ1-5	CASGPGADISSNQPQHF	TGTGCCAGCGGACCGGGGGCGGACATTTCTAGCAATCAGCCCCAGCATTTT
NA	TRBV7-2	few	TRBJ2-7	CASSSIHGTLTYEQYF	TGTGCCAGCAGCTCGATTCATGGGACATTAACCTACGAGCAGTACTTC
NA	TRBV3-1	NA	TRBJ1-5	CASSQFVGGVQPQHF	TGTGCCAGCAGCCAATTTGTGGGGGGCGTTCAGCCCCAGCATTTT
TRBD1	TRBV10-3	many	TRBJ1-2	CAIGQGMGGYTF	TGTGCCATCGGACAGGGGATGGGTGGCTACACCTTC
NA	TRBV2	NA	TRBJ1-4	CASSDRGAPNEKLFF	TGTGCCAGCAGTGATAGGGGGGCTCCGAATGAAAAACTGTTTTTT
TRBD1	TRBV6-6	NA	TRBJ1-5	CASNQGGASNQPQHF	TGTGCCAGCAACCAGGGGGGCGCGAGCAATCAGCCCCAGCATTTT
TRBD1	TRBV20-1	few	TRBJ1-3	CSAWDRTLGNTIYF	TGCAGTGCTTGGGACAGGACTCTTGGAAACACCATATATTTT
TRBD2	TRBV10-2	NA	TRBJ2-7	CASSGPGGEQYF	TGCGCCAGCAGTGGCCCGGGGGGCGAGCAGTACTTC